The next 30 T cell receptor beta chains were all read from a single sample in a study of cytotoxic CD8 clonotypes in ibrutinib-treated CLL. The repertoire was sequenced with immunoSEQ multiplex PCR; TCRdb's copy has only in-frame clones and lacks some. The sample holds tens of thousands of clones, roughly 83% seen once. This material consisted of PBMCs, taken after 24 months of ibrutinib treatment. The receptors here all came from a human donor with chronic lymphocytic leukemia.

The chain carries TRBV7-3 and TRBJ1-2; no firm D call. The V and J ends lost 5 bases and 7 bases respectively, with 14 bases between them. Germline V lookup: CDR1 SGHTA, CDR2 FQGTGA. CDR3 length equals 13 residues. CDR3 sequence: CASSPSAGVGYTF. The CDR3 DNA follows: TGTGCCAGCAGCCCAAGCGCCGGGGTTGGCTACACCTTC.

This clone was seen only a few times. This chain uses TRBV19 with TRBJ1-2; D may be TRBD1 (6 bases). The CDR3 runs 12 residues. The germline V and J ends were trimmed by 5 bases and 7 bases, with 11 bases remaining between them. From germline, CDR1 is LNHDA and CDR2 SQIVND (reference sequence). The CDR3 sequence is CASSVTGFGYTF. CDR3 DNA: TGTGCCAGTAGTGTTACAGGGTTTGGCTACACCTTC.

The chain couples TRBV6-5 to TRBJ2-7, with D possibly TRBD2 on 5 matching bases. The CDR3 has 15 amino acids. Germline lookup yields CDR1 MNHEY and CDR2 SVGAGI. Trimming cost V 0 bases and J 6 bases, with 15 bases left between them. The CDR3 here is CASSYSALVFPEQYF. CDR3 nucleotides: TGTGCCAGCAGTTACTCTGCACTAGTCTTTCCCGAGCAGTACTTC.

The gene calls are TRBV27 and TRBJ2-3; TRBD1 aligns across 11 bases. The CDR3 extends over 16 amino acids. CDR1 and CDR2 from the germline V gene are MNHEY and SMNVEV (reference sequence). V was pared by 3 bases and J by 3 bases, with 5 bases of the junction left unmatched. For the CDR3, the DNA is TGTGCCAGCAGTTTCGGACAGGGGGCCGGGACAGATACGCAGTATTTT. Translation: CASSFGQGAGTDTQYF.

This chain connects TRBV5-6 to TRBJ1-5; the D is unclear. The length of the CDR3 is 11 residues. V shed 5 bases and J shed 4 bases, with 4 bases lying between them. Looked up from germline, CDR1 is SGHDT and CDR2 is YYEEEE. The chain's CDR3 is CASRGNQPQHF. CDR3 sequence (DNA): TGTGCCAGCAGGGGGAATCAGCCCCAGCATTTT.

V gene TRBV5-1 combines with J gene TRBJ2-5; TRBD1 matches 9 bases. The J call may be faulty, since TRBJ2-7 better matches the DNA end. Germline CDR1 is SGHRS and CDR2 is YFSETQ. The CDR3 has 14 residues. For the CDR3, the DNA is TGCGCCAGCAGCCAGACAGGGGGCTCCTACGAGCAGTACTTC. Protein: CASSQTGGSYEQYF.

This chain links TRBV11-3 with TRBJ1-1, with 8 bases that match TRBD1. V shed 5 bases and J 1 base; nucleotides not matched to a gene: 6. The CDR3 is made up of 15 amino acids. Germline CDR1 SGHNT, CDR2 YENEEA. DNA for the CDR3: TGTGCCAGCAGCGAAGAGACAGGGGCGAACACTGAAGCTTTCTTT. The encoded protein is CASSEETGANTEAFF.

The sample holds a few counts of this clone. The same CDR3 is also encoded by other DNA sequences in this sample. The gene calls are TRBV5-1 and TRBJ1-2, with 8 bases lining up with TRBD1. The CDR3 is 14 residues long. The germline CDR1 and CDR2 sequences are SGHRS and YFSETQ. With V trimmed by 0 bases and J by 7 bases, 5 bases remained unmatched. CDR3 nucleotide sequence: TGCGCCAGCAGCTTGGCAGGGACAGGCGGTGGCTACACCTTC. Its protein product is CASSLAGTGGGYTF. The full variable domain, with the rest looked up from reference TRBV5-1 and TRBJ1-2, is KAGVTQTPRYLIKTRGQQVTLSCSPISGHRSVSWYQQTPGQGLQFLFEYFSETQRNKGNFPGRFSGRQFSNSRSEMNVSTLELGDSALYLCASSLAGTGGGYTFGSGTRLTVV.

The CDR3 loop is CASSGRGGTPNTGELFF. The CDR3 DNA is TGTGCCAGCAGTGGCCGTGGCGGAACACCGAACACCGGGGAGCTGTTTTTT. The chain has TRBV2 and TRBJ2-2, with no clear D. Trimming left V 4 bases short and J 0 bases short, with 15 bases between. Per the germline V gene, CDR1 is SNHLY and CDR2 is FYNNEI. This CDR3 comprises 17 residues. Full variable domain (missing parts from reference TRBV2 and TRBJ2-2): EPEVTQTPSHQVTQMGQEVILRCVPISNHLYFYWYRQILGQKVEFLVSFYNNEISEKSEIFDDQFSVERPDGSNFTLKIRSTKLEDSAMYFCASSGRGGTPNTGELFFGEGSRLTVL.

J is TRBJ2-3 and V is TRBV15; no definite D call. This CDR3 is 13 amino acids long. The ends were cut back, 6 bases at V and 4 bases at J, with 11 bases in the middle. The germline gives CDR1 LNHNV, CDR2 YYDKDF (reference sequence). The CDR3 coding sequence is TGTGCCACCAGTAAAAACCCCCCAGATACGCAGTATTTT. Translating it yields CATSKNPPDTQYF.

This chain connects TRBV27 to TRBJ2-7; D may be TRBD1 or TRBD2 (5 bases each). Between the trimmed V and J ends, which lost 5 bases and 5 bases, there was a span of 19 bases. The germline V gene has CDR1 MNHEY and CDR2 SMNVEV (reference sequence). The CDR3 totals 15 residues. CDR3 bases: TGTGCCAGCAGTCTCCTGGACGCCGGGACCCACGAGCAGTACTTC. This codes for CASSLLDAGTHEQYF.

There are a few counts of this clone. This chain uses TRBV6-1 with TRBJ1-4; TRBD1 might be the D (6 bases). The CDR3 runs to 15 residues. V was trimmed by 5 bases and J by 8 bases, leaving 18 bases between them. Germline CDR1 MNHNS, CDR2 SASEGT. Here the CDR3 DNA reads TGTGCCAGCAGTCCGACGGGGGGCTCAGGGGAAAAACTGTTTTTT. Encoded protein: CASSPTGGSGEKLFF.

This clone was seen a single time. CDR3 in amino acids: CASSGDFWAYNEQFF. DNA for the CDR3: TGTGCCAGCAGCGGCGATTTTTGGGCCTACAATGAGCAGTTCTTC. The V gene is TRBV9, the J gene TRBJ2-1, with unresolved D. The CDR3 sequence is 15 residues long. Germline V gene sequence: CDR1 SGDLS, CDR2 YYNGEE. The germline V and J ends were trimmed by 3 bases and 2 bases, with 12 bases remaining between them.

The V gene is TRBV2, the J gene TRBJ2-3; TRBD1 matches at 7 bases. CDR1 SNHLY and CDR2 FYNNEI come from the germline V gene. With 6 bases clipped from V and 1 base from J, the junction kept 7 bases outside the gene matches. The CDR3 length is 15 residues. CDR3 loop: CASSEQGRGTDTQYF. The CDR3 bases are TGTGCCAGCAGCGAACAGGGGCGAGGCACAGATACGCAGTATTTT.

This chain connects TRBV10-3 to TRBJ2-2, with TRBD2 matching over 9 bases. CDR3 length equals 14 residues. In germline, CDR1 is ENHRY, CDR2 SYGVKD. Trimming took 8 bases from V and 6 from J; bases not matched to a gene: 7. CDR3 amino acids: CAISGGRASGELFF. The CDR3 region has the DNA TGTGCCATCTCCGGCGGGAGGGCGTCCGGGGAGCTGTTTTTT.

V is TRBV13 and J is TRBJ1-2, with TRBD1 matching 7 bases. The J segment lost 8 bases and the V segment lost 5 bases, leaving 8 bases of the junction unmatched. Germline-derived CDR1 and CDR2 are PRHDT and FYEKMQ (reference sequence). CDR3 length equals 13 residues. CDR3 coding DNA: TGTGCCAGCAGCGGTGACAGGGTTGAAGGCTACACCTTC. It codes for CASSGDRVEGYTF.

The rearrangement uses TRBV6-6 and TRBJ2-1; 10 bases fit TRBD1. The CDR3 extends over 16 amino acids. From germline, CDR1 is MNHNY and CDR2 SVGAGI (reference sequence). Unmatched junction bases numbered 7, after V lost 5 bases and J lost 3 bases. CDR3 sequence: CASSLEGTGDYNEQFF. The DNA of the CDR3 is TGTGCCAGCAGTCTCGAGGGGACAGGGGACTACAATGAGCAGTTCTTC.

This clone came up once. This chain uses TRBV7-6 with TRBJ2-7, with D perhaps TRBD1 (5 bases). The V gene's germline CDR1 is SGHVS and CDR2 FNYEAQ. The CDR3 runs to 14 residues. Trimming shortened V by 1 base and J by 2 bases, and 9 bases separated the two germline ends. This chain's CDR3 is CASSLGQGTYEQYF. CDR3 DNA sequence: TGTGCCAGCAGCTTAGGGCAGGGCACCTACGAGCAGTACTTC.

The V call is TRBV10-3, the J call TRBJ2-3, with 9 positions matching TRBD2. Trimming cost V 2 bases and J 3 bases; bases outside gene matches: 6. Germline V gives CDR1 ENHRY, CDR2 SYGVKD. The CDR3 length is 16 residues. This CDR3 reads CAISEPASGTTDTQYF. Here the CDR3 DNA reads TGTGCCATCAGTGAGCCGGCTAGCGGGACGACAGATACGCAGTATTTT.

The chain links TRBV6-1 to TRBJ1-3, with unresolved D. This CDR3 region has 14 residues. The V end was cut by 0 bases, the J end by 4 bases, with 7 bases between. Germline V CDR1 and CDR2: MNHNS, SASEGT. This chain's CDR3 is CASSEASGGNTIYF. CDR3 DNA: TGTGCCAGCAGTGAAGCATCCGGGGGAAACACCATATATTTT.

This chain links TRBV11-2 with TRBJ2-7; D remains ambiguous. The CDR3 covers 13 residues. Trimming stripped 5 bases from V and 3 bases from J, with 11 bases between. Germline V gives CDR1 SGHAT, CDR2 FQNNGV. CDR3 nucleotides: TGTGCCAGCAGCATTGGACCGAACTACGAGCAGTACTTC. Protein sequence: CASSIGPNYEQYF.

In DNA form, the CDR3 reads TGTGCCAGCAATTCAGCGGATAGCTCCTACAATGAGCAGTTCTTC. The encoded protein is CASNSADSSYNEQFF. The chain has TRBV9 and TRBJ2-1, with a possible D match to TRBD2 (5 bases). Germline CDR1 SGDLS, CDR2 YYNGEE. The CDR3 length is 15 residues. Trimming shortened V by 6 bases and J by 0 bases, and 13 bases separated the two germline ends.

This chain connects TRBV29-1 to TRBJ2-5; D is unclear. With 3 bases removed from V and 3 bases from J, the gap between germline ends came to 11 bases. This CDR3 has 13 residues. Germline CDR1 is SQVTM and CDR2 is ANQGSEA. DNA for the CDR3: TGCAGCGTTGAGAGTGATCTGAAAGAGACCCAGTACTTC. Translated, it gives CSVESDLKETQYF.

This clone was detected once. The chain combines TRBV19 with TRBJ2-5, with 7 bases matching TRBD2. J lost 2 bases, V lost 3 bases, and 0 bases had no gene match. Per germline, CDR1 LNHDA and CDR2 SQIVND (reference sequence). The CDR3 length is 13 residues. The CDR3 DNA sequence: TGTGCCAGTAGTATGGGACTACAAGAGACCCAGTACTTC. Protein product: CASSMGLQETQYF.

V is TRBV5-5 and J is TRBJ1-2; a possible D gene is TRBD1 (5 bases). CDR3 length: 14 residues. Germline CDR1 reads SGHKS; CDR2 reads YYEKEE (reference sequence). The germline V and J ends were trimmed by 0 bases and 2 bases, with 8 bases remaining between them. The CDR3, as DNA: TGTGCCAGCAGCTTGGGGGACGGAAACTATGGCTACACCTTC. Protein product: CASSLGDGNYGYTF. Full variable domain (missing parts from reference TRBV5-5 and TRBJ1-2): DAGVTQSPTHLIKTRGQQVTLRCSPISGHKSVSWYQQVLGQGPQFIFQYYEKEERGRGNFPDRFSARQFPNYSSELNVNALLLGDSALYLCASSLGDGNYGYTFGSGTRLTVV.

V and J are TRBV20-1 and TRBJ2-1, with a tentative D call TRBD2 (6 bases). The germline V gene has CDR1 DFQATT and CDR2 SNEGSKA (reference sequence). The CDR3 has 11 amino acids. The CDR3 DNA follows: TGCAGCGGCGGGACCTACAATGAGCAGTTCTTC. It specifies CSGGTYNEQFF.

V gene TRBV7-9 combines with J gene TRBJ2-1; a weak D match, TRBD2 (6 bases). V dropped 5 bases and J dropped 5 bases, with 10 bases sitting between them. Germline V gene sequence: CDR1 SEHNR, CDR2 FQNEAQ (reference sequence). This CDR3 spans 13 amino acids. CDR3 region: CASSAAGHNEQFF. CDR3 nucleotides: TGTGCCAGCAGCGCGGCGGGGCACAATGAGCAGTTCTTC.

Remarks on this clone: One end of the junction is discordant with germline, which a read error may explain. The CDR3: CASSHRLAGSLF. The CDR3 bases are TGTGCCAGCAGCCACCGACTAGCGGGAAGTCTCTTC. The rearrangement joins TRBV5-6 to TRBJ2-1, with 11 nucleotides matching TRBD2. From germline, CDR1 is SGHDT and CDR2 YYEEEE. CDR3 size: 12 residues.

The chain links TRBV6-6 to TRBJ2-7; TRBD1 matches at 8 bases. The V gene's germline CDR1 is MNHNY and CDR2 SVGAGI (reference sequence). V lost 6 bases to trimming and J lost 5 bases; unmatched junction nucleotides: 9. The CDR3 is 14 amino acids. The CDR3 loop is CASRKTGVFHEQYF. In nucleotides, the CDR3 is TGTGCCAGCAGGAAGACAGGGGTTTTCCACGAGCAGTACTTC.

This chain links TRBV5-1 with TRBJ2-7, with 10 bases identical to TRBD1. CDR1 and CDR2 from the germline V gene are SGHRS and YFSETQ. The CDR3 loop spans 15 amino acids. The V and J ends lost 3 bases and 2 bases, in that order; junction bases with no gene match: 5. Here the CDR3 reads CASSSRTGGPYEQYF. In DNA form, the CDR3 reads TGCGCCAGCAGCTCCCGGACAGGGGGTCCCTACGAGCAGTACTTC.